This paragraph covers one T cell receptor beta chain sequence. The participants were between about 18 and 90 years old and came from about two dozen US areas. Donors in Cohort 3 who had recovered were those with two negative PCRs, healthcare professional clearance, or resolution of their symptoms. Libraries were prepared by immunoSEQ multiplex PCR; TCRdb keeps only in-frame clonotypes and omits some of them. The sample holds 150,000 to 200,000 clones; roughly 84% are singletons and the top ten take roughly 13%. This record comes from a study of blood T cell repertoires in COVID-19. CDR3 size: 15 residues. In germline, CDR1 is SEHNR, CDR2 FQNEAQ (reference sequence). Trimming cost V 0 bases and J 5 bases; bases outside gene matches: 3.

The chain carries TRBV7-9 and TRBJ2-1; 8 bases are shared with TRBD2. The source of this sequence is a woman aged 55-70 years who had recovered from COVID-19. Sequences were obtained from PBMCs or T cells enriched from blood (not recorded which). The CDR3 loop reads CASSLAGLGNNEQFF. In DNA form, the CDR3 reads TGTGCCAGCAGCTTAGCGGGACTAGGGAACAATGAGCAGTTCTTC.